This is a list of T cell receptor beta chains from one sample in a study of cytomegalovirus exposure and HLA in healthy donors. Clones were read by immunoSEQ multiplex PCR, and TCRdb kept only the in-frame ones, dropping some. The sample shows some 130,000 clones, roughly nine tenths of them seen only once. Sequences were obtained from PBMCs. Receptor source: a woman in her late teens or twenties in good health and CMV-seronegative. Both conserved end residues are part of each CDR3. A D gene is named only where the DNA matches it firmly. The size entry is marked missing in some rows and otherwise reads once, few, many or a size class.

d_call cdr3_length j_call v_call clone_size cdr3_aa cdr3_nt
- 14 TRBJ1-1 TRBV19 - CASGPGNLGTEAFF TGTGCCAGTGGTCCCGGGAACCTAGGCACTGAAGCTTTCTTT
- 13 TRBJ1-6 TRBV7-3 - CASSPRGGSPLHF TGTGCCAGCAGTCCCCGCGGGGGATCACCCCTCCACTTT
TRBD1 15 TRBJ2-7 TRBV7-9 once CASSTGTGDSDEQYF TGTGCCAGCAGTACCGGGACAGGGGATTCTGACGAGCAGTACTTC
- 13 TRBJ2-7 TRBV6-5 - CATRGTLTYEQYF TGTGCCACTAGGGGGACCCTAACCTACGAGCAGTACTTC
TRBD1 15 TRBJ2-1 TRBV10-3 - CAISPTGGYYNEQFF TGTGCCATCAGTCCCACAGGGGGCTACTACAATGAGCAGTTCTTC
TRBD2 15 TRBJ2-3 TRBV7-2 - CASSPGGSGGDTQYF TGTGCCAGCAGCCCAGGAGGTAGCGGGGGAGATACGCAGTATTTT
TRBD1 16 TRBJ1-2 TRBV27 - CASTMTGGPVYNGYTF TGTGCCAGCACCATGACAGGGGGCCCCGTGTATAATGGCTACACCTTC
TRBD1 14 TRBJ2-3 TRBV7-9 - CASSSRQGPDTQYF TGTGCCAGCAGCTCAAGACAGGGACCGGATACGCAGTATTTT
- 15 TRBJ2-1 TRBV4-1 once CASSHLGGGRDEQFF TGCGCCAGCAGCCACCTAGGAGGGGGCAGGGACGAGCAGTTCTTC
- 15 TRBJ2-2 TRBV7-9 - CASSLALTVTGELFF TGTGCCAGCAGCTTAGCGCTAACGGTCACCGGGGAGCTGTTTTTT
- 12 TRBJ2-7 TRBV14 - CASSRRYYEQYF TGTGCCAGCAGCCGGAGGTACTACGAGCAGTACTTC
- 11 TRBJ2-1 TRBV12-5 few CASGRSHEQFF TGTGCTAGTGGCCGGTCCCATGAGCAGTTCTTC
TRBD2 14 TRBJ2-5 TRBV12-5 - CASGLGTSGETQYF TGTGCTAGTGGTCTAGGGACTAGCGGGGAGACCCAGTACTTC
- 11 TRBJ2-3 TRBV29-1 - CSAEYEWTQYF TGCAGCGCGGAGTATGAATGGACGCAGTATTTT
TRBD1 14 TRBJ2-3 TRBV27 - CASSLTGGIDTQYF TGTGCCAGCAGTCTGACAGGGGGGATAGATACGCAGTATTTT
TRBD1 14 TRBJ1-1 TRBV29-1 once CSAEKSRGQAGTFF TGCAGCGCCGAAAAATCGAGGGGGCAGGCAGGGACCTTCTTT
- 16 TRBJ1-4 TRBV6-5 - CASSYSRFEVWEKLFF TGTGCCAGCAGTTACTCGAGGTTTGAGGTGTGGGAAAAACTGTTTTTT
TRBD1 15 TRBJ2-5 TRBV27 - CASSLWTGDQETQYF TGTGCCAGCAGTTTATGGACAGGGGACCAAGAGACCCAGTACTTC
- 15 TRBJ1-2 TRBV6-1 - CASSEVADGVYGYTF TGTGCCAGCAGTGAAGTCGCAGATGGAGTCTATGGCTACACCTTC
TRBD1 13 TRBJ1-2 TRBV6-5 - CASTPTGRVGYTF TGTGCCAGCACCCCGACAGGGCGGGTCGGCTACACCTTC
- 12 TRBJ1-2 TRBV9 once CASSGGRYGYTF TGTGCCAGCAGCGGAGGGAGGTATGGCTACACCTTC
- 11 TRBJ2-2 TRBV20-1 - CSARYREELFF TGCAGTGCTAGATACAGGGAGGAGCTGTTTTTT
TRBD2 15 TRBJ2-7 TRBV18 - CASSPEGLAAYEQYF TGTGCCAGCTCACCCGAAGGGCTAGCGGCCTACGAGCAGTACTTC
- 15 TRBJ1-2 TRBV9 - CASSVGATVRDGYTF TGTGCCAGCAGCGTCGGCGCGACGGTGAGGGATGGCTACACCTTC
TRBD1 17 TRBJ1-1 TRBV2 - CASWDRPWFALNTEAFF TGTGCCAGCTGGGACAGGCCCTGGTTCGCCTTGAACACTGAAGCTTTCTTT
TRBD2 16 TRBJ2-1 TRBV5-1 - CASSRRTSGGADEQFF TGCGCCAGCAGCCGACGGACTAGCGGGGGGGCGGATGAGCAGTTCTTC
- 14 TRBJ2-3 TRBV9 - CASSVGSGTDTQYF TGTGCCAGCAGCGTAGGCTCGGGAACAGATACGCAGTATTTT
- 16 TRBJ2-3 TRBV4-1 - CASSQVAGTRTDTQYF TGCGCCAGCAGCCAAGTCGCGGGGACTCGCACAGATACGCAGTATTTT
- 14 TRBJ1-6 TRBV6-1 - CASGAVQVNSPLHF TGTGCCAGCGGGGCAGTTCAGGTTAATTCACCCCTCCACTTT
- 13 TRBJ1-1 TRBV4-1 - CASSQAVNTEAFF TGCGCCAGCAGCCAAGCCGTGAACACTGAAGCTTTCTTT
TRBD1 16 TRBJ2-6 TRBV6-5 - CASSSTGLSGANVLTF TGTGCCAGCAGTTCGACAGGGCTGTCTGGGGCCAACGTCCTGACTTTC
TRBD2 18 TRBJ2-7 TRBV5-1 - CASSLLAAGGGSSYEQYF TGCGCCAGCAGCCTCTTGGCAGCGGGGGGTGGAAGCTCCTACGAGCAGTACTTC
- 16 TRBJ1-6 TRBV19 - CASSIELASYNSPLHF TGTGCCAGTAGTATAGAATTAGCCTCCTATAATTCACCCCTCCACTTT
- 14 TRBJ2-1 TRBV9 - CASSVATAYNEQFF TGTGCCAGCAGCGTAGCTACAGCTTACAATGAGCAGTTCTTC
TRBD1 17 TRBJ1-6 TRBV5-4 many CASSLESGQAVRSPLHF TGTGCCAGCAGCTTGGAATCGGGACAGGCGGTTCGTTCACCCCTCCACTTT